This T cell receptor beta chain was recovered during a study of T cells after yellow fever vaccination. Looking at the study overall: It was SMART-Seq v4 Ultra Low Input that prepared the fractions with low cell numbers. Overall study results and limits: Among all clonotypes, a small share was observed in both CD4 and CD8 compartments. Weaker, the secondary response had a peak occurring faster, on day 5 versus 15.

This CDR3 region has 16 residues. Germline V gives CDR1 KGHDR, CDR2 SFDVKD. V lost 3 bases to trimming and J lost 4 bases; unmatched junction nucleotides: 6. A 5'RACE template-switching step, the method used to make TCR cDNA, added a universal primer site and UMIs. TCRdb recomputed calls from the 5' RACE reads with MiXCR, one row per CDR3 protein. The sample has under 600,000 distinct CDR3 sequences; about a fifth are singletons. A few counts support this clonotype. Its antigen is as yet unknown. The source was PBMCs, collected roughly 20 days after the first yellow fever vaccination. This chain links TRBV24-1 with TRBJ2-5; 11 bases agree with TRBD2. This TCR was sampled from a man aged 18 to 35 who received the YFV17D yellow fever vaccine. The CDR3 DNA is TGTGCCACCAGTGATCCAACTAGCGGGGGCGCAGAGACCCAGTACTTC. This sequence encodes CATSDPTSGGAETQYF.